The sequence of this T cell receptor (beta chain) was determined in a study of blood T cell repertoires in COVID-19. The overall study: PBMCs, B-cell-depleted T cells, or T cells were the source of the cDNA or gDNA that made up the material.

As originally analysed: Estimates of nucleated cell counts were drawn from the amplification of reference gene primers. TCRdb keeps only in-frame clones here, not all; method: immunoSEQ multiplex PCR. V and J calls and clone size come straight from that table; D and trimming were deduced from the DNA. The sample lists under 130,000 clones; approximately 79% were seen once. Germline CDR1 and CDR2: SNHLY and FYNNEI. This CDR3 spans 13 amino acids. The trim removed 7 bases at V and 7 bases at J, leaving 7 bases unmatched. This clone was seen many times. The rearrangement links TRBV2 to TRBJ1-2; 9 nucleotides align to TRBD1. Sequencing was done on a sample of peripheral blood. The source is a man between 65 and 80 years old with active or convalescent COVID-19. The CDR3 protein is CASNNRDRVGYTF. The CDR3 region has the DNA TGTGCCAGCAACAACCGGGACAGGGTTGGCTACACCTTC.